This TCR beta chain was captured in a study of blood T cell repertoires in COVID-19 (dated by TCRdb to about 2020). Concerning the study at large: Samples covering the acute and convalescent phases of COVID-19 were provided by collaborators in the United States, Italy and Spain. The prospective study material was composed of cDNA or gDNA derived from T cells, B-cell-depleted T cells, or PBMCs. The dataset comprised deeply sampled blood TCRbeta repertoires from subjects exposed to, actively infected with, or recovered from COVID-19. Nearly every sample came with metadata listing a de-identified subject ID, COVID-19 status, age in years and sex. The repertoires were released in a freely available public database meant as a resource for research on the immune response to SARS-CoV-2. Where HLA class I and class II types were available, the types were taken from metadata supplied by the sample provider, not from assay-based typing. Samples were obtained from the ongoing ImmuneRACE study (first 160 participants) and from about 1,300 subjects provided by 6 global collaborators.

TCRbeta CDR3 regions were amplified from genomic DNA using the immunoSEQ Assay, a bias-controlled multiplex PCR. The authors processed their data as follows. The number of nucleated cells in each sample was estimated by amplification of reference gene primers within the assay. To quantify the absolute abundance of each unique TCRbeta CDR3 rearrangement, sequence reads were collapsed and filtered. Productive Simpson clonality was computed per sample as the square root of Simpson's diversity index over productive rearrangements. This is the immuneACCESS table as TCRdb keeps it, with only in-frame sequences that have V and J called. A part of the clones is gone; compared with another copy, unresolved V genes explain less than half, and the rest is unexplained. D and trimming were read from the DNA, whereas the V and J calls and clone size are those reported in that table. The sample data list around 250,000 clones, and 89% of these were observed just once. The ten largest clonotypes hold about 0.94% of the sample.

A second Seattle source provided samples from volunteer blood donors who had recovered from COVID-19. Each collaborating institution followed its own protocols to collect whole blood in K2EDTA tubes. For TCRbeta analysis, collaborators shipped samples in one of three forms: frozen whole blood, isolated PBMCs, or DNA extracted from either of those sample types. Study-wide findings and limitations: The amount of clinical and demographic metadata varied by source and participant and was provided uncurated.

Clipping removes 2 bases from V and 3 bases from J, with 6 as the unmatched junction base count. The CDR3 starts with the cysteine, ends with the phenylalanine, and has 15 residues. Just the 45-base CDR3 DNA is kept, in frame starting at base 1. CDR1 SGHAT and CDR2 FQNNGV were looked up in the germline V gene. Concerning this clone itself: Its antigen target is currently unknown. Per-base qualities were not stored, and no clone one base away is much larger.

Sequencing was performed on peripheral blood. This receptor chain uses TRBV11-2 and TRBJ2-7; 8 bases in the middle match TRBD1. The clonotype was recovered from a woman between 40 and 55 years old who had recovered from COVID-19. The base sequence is TGTGCCAGCAGCTTACCCGGACAGGGACTCTACGAGCAGTACTTC. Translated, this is CASSLPGQGLYEQYF.